This T cell receptor beta chain originates from a study of blood T cell repertoires in COVID-19. The V and J ends lost 6 bases and 3 bases respectively, with 17 bases between them. The CDR3 is 15 residues long. Germline V gene lookup returns CDR1 PRHDT and CDR2 FYEKMQ (reference sequence). Measured with immunoSEQ multiplex PCR; TCRdb has only the in-frame clones, and not every one. The repertoire holds 250,000 or so clones, with about 91% as singletons. V and J are TRBV13 and TRBJ1-2; D is perhaps TRBD1 (6 bases). This sequence originates from a woman in her 30s with COVID-19, enrolled during active disease. Material: peripheral blood. In nucleotides, the CDR3 is TGTGCCAGCAGGAGAACAGGGCTACGCGACTATGGCTACACCTTC. Protein: CASRRTGLRDYGYTF.